The T cell receptor (beta chain) under discussion was sequenced for a study of control samples from healthy donors and cancer patients. Sequenced by immunoSEQ multiplex PCR; TCRdb stores in-frame clones only, minus some. The sample yields 100,000 to 150,000 clones, about 92% seen once. The CDR3 is 16 amino acids. Losses at the gene ends were 8 bases for V and 4 bases for J; bases not matched to a gene: 12. Germline CDR1 is LNHDA and CDR2 is SQIVND (reference sequence). The sequenced sample was PBMCs. The TCR comes from a man older than 75 with head and neck cancer. The chain couples TRBV19 to TRBJ1-1; 11 bases map to TRBD1. The CDR3 loop is CASRTGGRFHATEAFF. In DNA form, the CDR3 reads TGTGCCAGTCGGACAGGGGGCCGTTTTCATGCCACTGAAGCTTTCTTT. The full variable domain, its missing parts supplied by reference TRBV19 and TRBJ1-1, is DGGITQSPKYLFRKEGQNVTLSCEQNLNHDAMYWYRQDPGQGLRLIYYSQIVNDFQKGDIAEGYSVSREKKESFPLTVTSAQKNPTAFYLCASRTGGRFHATEAFFGQGTRLTVV.